A single sample gave rise to the 5 T cell receptor beta chains below, sequenced in a study of CDR3 diversity in severe acne. One entry per CDR3 protein results from TCRdb running MiXCR on the PCR reads. The sample records about 85,000 distinct CDR3 sequences, about 50% being singletons. Source material: blood. The receptors come from a male donor in good health, serving as a control.

V is TRBV7-9 and J is TRBJ2-7; TRBD1 matches 9 bases. CDR1 SEHNR and CDR2 FQNEAQ come from the germline V gene (reference sequence). This CDR3 comprises 14 residues. V dropped 5 bases and J dropped 1; count of bases not matched to a gene: 3. CDR3 sequence reads: CASSTGTGSYEQYF. CDR3 sequence (DNA): TGTGCCAGCAGCACCGGGACAGGGTCCTACGAGCAGTACTTC.

This rearrangement joins TRBV24-1 to TRBJ2-7, with TRBD2 identical over 8 bases. Unmatched junction bases numbered 13, after V lost 8 bases and J lost 2 bases. This CDR3 has 16 amino acids. CDR1 KGHDR and CDR2 SFDVKD come from the germline V gene. The CDR3 bases are TGTGCCACCATCATCGGGTTCGGGAGGGACGCCTACGAGCAGTACTTC. Amino acid sequence: CATIIGFGRDAYEQYF.

This clonotype turned up a few times. The chain recombines TRBV7-2 with TRBJ1-6; D is ambiguous. V was pared by 3 bases and J by 7 bases, with 16 bases between. CDR1 SGHTA and CDR2 FQGNSA come from the germline V gene. This CDR3 is 16 amino acids long. CDR3 loop: CASSLEGGIGNSPLHF. DNA for the CDR3: TGTGCCAGCAGCTTGGAGGGCGGTATTGGGAATTCACCCCTCCACTTT.

This clonotype was found a few times. In this CDR3 the conserved last residue, phenylalanine or tryptophan, is missing, so a read error is likely. The chain employs TRBV30 and TRBJ2-5; D possibly corresponds to TRBD1 (6 bases). This CDR3 is built from 13 residues. In germline, CDR1 is GTSNPN, CDR2 SVGIG (reference sequence). The CDR3, as DNA: TGTGCCTGGACTAGAACAGGGAGAGAGTCCCAGTACCTC. This gives the protein CAWTRTGRESQYL.

V gene TRBV20-1 combines with J gene TRBJ2-1, with 7 bases lining up with TRBD2. The J call could be wrong; TRBJ2-7 is a better fit for the DNA end. The germline V gene encodes CDR1 DFQATT and CDR2 SNEGSKA (reference sequence). This CDR3 comprises 14 residues. CDR3 in amino acids: CSARGVGEGSEQYF. CDR3 nucleotide sequence: TGCAGTGCTAGAGGCGTCGGGGAGGGCTCCGAGCAGTACTTC.